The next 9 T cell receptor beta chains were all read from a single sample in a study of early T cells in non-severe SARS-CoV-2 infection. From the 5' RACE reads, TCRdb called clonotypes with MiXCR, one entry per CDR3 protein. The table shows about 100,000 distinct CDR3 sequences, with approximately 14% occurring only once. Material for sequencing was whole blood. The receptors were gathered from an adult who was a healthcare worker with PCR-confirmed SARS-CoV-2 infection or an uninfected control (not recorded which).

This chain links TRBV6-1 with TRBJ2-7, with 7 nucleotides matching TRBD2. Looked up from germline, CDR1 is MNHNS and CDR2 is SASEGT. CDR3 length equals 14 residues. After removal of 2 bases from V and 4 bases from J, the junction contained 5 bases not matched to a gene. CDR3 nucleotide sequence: TGTGCCAGCAGTGAATCGGGCGGGAGTTACGAGCAGTACTTC. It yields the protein CASSESGGSYEQYF.

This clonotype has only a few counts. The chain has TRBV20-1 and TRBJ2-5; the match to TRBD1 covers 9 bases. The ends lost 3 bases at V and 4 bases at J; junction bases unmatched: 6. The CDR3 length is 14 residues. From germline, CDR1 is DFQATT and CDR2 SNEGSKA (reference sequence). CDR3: CSASDRGSGETQYF. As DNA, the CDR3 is TGCAGTGCTAGTGACAGGGGGAGTGGAGAGACCCAGTACTTC.

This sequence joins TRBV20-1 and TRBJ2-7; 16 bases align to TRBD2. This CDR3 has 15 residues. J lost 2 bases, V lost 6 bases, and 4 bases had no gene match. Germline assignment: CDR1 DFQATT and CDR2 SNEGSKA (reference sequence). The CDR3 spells CSAGGTSGRAYEQYF. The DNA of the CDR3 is TGCAGTGCGGGGGGGACTAGCGGGAGGGCCTACGAGCAGTACTTC.

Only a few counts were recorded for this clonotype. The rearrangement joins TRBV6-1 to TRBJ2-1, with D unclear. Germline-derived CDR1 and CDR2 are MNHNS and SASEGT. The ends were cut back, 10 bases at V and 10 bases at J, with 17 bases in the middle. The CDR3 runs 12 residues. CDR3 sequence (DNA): TGTGCCACGATGCTAGGGTTCTGGGAGCAGTTCTTC. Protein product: CATMLGFWEQFF.

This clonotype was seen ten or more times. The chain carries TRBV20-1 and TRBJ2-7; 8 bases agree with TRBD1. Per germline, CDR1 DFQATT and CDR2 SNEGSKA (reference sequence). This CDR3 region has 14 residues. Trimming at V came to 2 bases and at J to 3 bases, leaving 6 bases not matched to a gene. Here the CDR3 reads CSARSGQGFYEQYF. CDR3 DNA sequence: TGCAGTGCTAGAAGCGGACAGGGTTTCTACGAGCAGTACTTC.

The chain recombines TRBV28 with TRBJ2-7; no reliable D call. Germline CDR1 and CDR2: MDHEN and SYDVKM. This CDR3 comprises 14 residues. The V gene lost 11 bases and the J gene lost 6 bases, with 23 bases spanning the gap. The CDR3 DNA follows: TGTGCCTCCCTCCTCAACAGCTTCCCCTTCGAGCAGTACTTC. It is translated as CASLLNSFPFEQYF.

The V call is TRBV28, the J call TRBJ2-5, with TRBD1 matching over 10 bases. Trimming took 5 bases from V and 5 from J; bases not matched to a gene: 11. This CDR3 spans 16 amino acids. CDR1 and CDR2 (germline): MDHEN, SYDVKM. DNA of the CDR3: TGTGCCAGCAGTCCCGGACAGGGGGGTCAGCAGGAGACCCAGTACTTC. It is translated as CASSPGQGGQQETQYF.

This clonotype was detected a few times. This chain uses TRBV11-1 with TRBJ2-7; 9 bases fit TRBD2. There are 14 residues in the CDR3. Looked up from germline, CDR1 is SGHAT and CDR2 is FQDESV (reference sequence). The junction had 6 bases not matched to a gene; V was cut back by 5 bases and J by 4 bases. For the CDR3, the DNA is TGTGCCAGCAGCCATAGCGGGAGAGCGTACGAGCAGTACTTC. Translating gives CASSHSGRAYEQYF.

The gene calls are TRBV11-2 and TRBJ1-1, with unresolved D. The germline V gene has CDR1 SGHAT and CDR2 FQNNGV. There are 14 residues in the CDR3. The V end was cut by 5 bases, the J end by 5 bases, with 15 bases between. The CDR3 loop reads CASSQLRSGTEAFF. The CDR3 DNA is TGTGCCAGCAGCCAACTACGCAGCGGGACTGAAGCTTTCTTT.